The 22 T cell receptor beta chains listed next were all sequenced from one sample in a study of blood T cell repertoires in COVID-19. Sequencing used immunoSEQ multiplex PCR; TCRdb keeps in-frame clones, though not all of them. The table shows some 250,000 clones, with more than 85% occurring only once. Sample: PBMCs or T cells enriched from blood (not recorded which). These receptors originate from a man aged 35-49 years who had recovered from COVID-19.

This clone was recorded once. The J gene is TRBJ1-5, the V gene TRBV19; D not resolved. CDR1 LNHDA and CDR2 SQIVND come from the germline V gene (reference sequence). This CDR3 is built from 13 residues. Trimming pared 10 bases from V and 12 bases from J, leaving 22 bases between. CDR3 loop: CATHPSGGMNQHF. The CDR3 DNA reads as TGTGCCACTCACCCTAGCGGAGGGATGAACCAGCATTTT. Drawing the rest from reference TRBV19 and TRBJ1-5, the complete variable domain is DGGITQSPKYLFRKEGQNVTLSCEQNLNHDAMYWYRQDPGQGLRLIYYSQIVNDFQKGDIAEGYSVSREKKESFPLTVTSAQKNPTAFYLCATHPSGGMNQHFGDGTRLSIL.

CDR3 bases: TGTGCCAGCAGTCTCGTGACTAGTCCGAAGGCCTTAGAATACAATGAGCAGTTCTTC. Protein sequence: CASSLVTSPKALEYNEQFF. V gene TRBV4-2 combines with J gene TRBJ2-1, with D possibly being TRBD2 (6 bases). Germline-derived CDR1 and CDR2 are LGHNA and YNFKEQ. V lost 6 bases to trimming and J lost 4 bases, with 28 bases between them. The CDR3 has 19 residues.

This clone has only a few counts. This chain links TRBV19 with TRBJ1-5; 7 bases match TRBD1. J was trimmed by 1 base and V by 8 bases; bases with no gene match: 8. The CDR3 loop spans 15 amino acids. CDR1 LNHDA and CDR2 SQIVND come from the germline V gene (reference sequence). Written as DNA, the CDR3 is TGTGCCAGTGAGGTTTTACAGGGGAGCAATCAGCCCCAGCATTTT. It is translated as CASEVLQGSNQPQHF.

The J gene is TRBJ2-2, the V gene TRBV7-9; 12 bases are a match to TRBD1. Looked up from germline, CDR1 is SEHNR and CDR2 is FQNEAQ (reference sequence). Germline trimming cut 2 bases from V and 7 bases from J; bases unmatched to any gene: 14. This CDR3 has 19 amino acids. CDR3 coding DNA: TGTGCCAGCAGCTTACTAACCCCTCTCCGGGACAGGGGGCACGGGGAGCTGTTTTTT. Protein product: CASSLLTPLRDRGHGELFF.

The J gene is TRBJ2-7, the V gene TRBV9; 9 bases are a match to TRBD2. Germline assignment: CDR1 SGDLS and CDR2 YYNGEE. Trimming took 3 bases from V and 4 from J; bases not matched to a gene: 14. The CDR3 has 17 residues. In DNA form, the CDR3 reads TGTGCCAGCAGCGCGCGATCCCGGGCTAGCGGGACTTACGAGCAGTACTTC. As protein: CASSARSRASGTYEQYF. Full variable domain (missing parts from reference TRBV9 and TRBJ2-7): DSGVTQTPKHLITATGQRVTLRCSPRSGDLSVYWYQQSLDQGLQFLIQYYNGEERAKGNILERFSAQQFPDLHSELNLSSLELGDSALYFCASSARSRASGTYEQYFGPGTRLTVT.

The rearrangement links TRBV24-1 to TRBJ1-2; TRBD1 matches at 7 bases. Germline assignment: CDR1 KGHDR and CDR2 SFDVKD. This CDR3 comprises 13 residues. J gave up 8 bases and V 9 bases, and 11 bases lay outside the gene matches. CDR3 bases: TGTGCCACCGGGCGGACAGGCCAGCGCGGCTACACCTTC. This translates into CATGRTGQRGYTF.

J is TRBJ2-5 and V is TRBV6-5; unclear D gene. V lost 6 bases to trimming and J lost 2 bases, with 10 bases between them. The CDR3 runs 13 residues. Germline V lookup: CDR1 MNHEY, CDR2 SVGAGI. In nucleotides, the CDR3 is TGTGCCAGCAGGCCCCGCGCGCAAGAGACCCAGTACTTC. Translation gives CASRPRAQETQYF.

V gene TRBV18 combines with J gene TRBJ2-7; unclear D gene. Trimming took off 0 bases at V and 3 bases at J, with 15 bases between the two ends. Germline assignment: CDR1 KGHSH and CDR2 LQKENI. The CDR3 consists of 16 residues. The CDR3, as DNA: TGTGCCAGCTCACCACCGGGCAGGTCTGGTGTCTACGAGCAGTACTTC. It yields the protein CASSPPGRSGVYEQYF.

The rearrangement uses TRBV11-3 and TRBJ1-1, with D unresolved. Looked up from germline, CDR1 is SGHNT and CDR2 is YENEEA. V was pared by 3 bases and J by 1 base, with 9 bases between. This CDR3 is built from 14 residues. CDR3 sequence: CASSFTRGNTEAFF. The CDR3 region has the DNA TGTGCCAGCAGCTTCACCCGGGGGAACACTGAAGCTTTCTTT.

The chain is built from TRBV5-5 and TRBJ1-2, with a tentative D call TRBD1 (5 bases). Germline V gene lookup returns CDR1 SGHKS and CDR2 YYEKEE (reference sequence). The CDR3 covers 16 residues. V was cut by 0 bases and J by 6 bases, with 18 bases left in between. The CDR3 is CASSLAAAGNSDGYTF. CDR3 in DNA: TGTGCCAGCAGCTTGGCTGCGGCAGGGAATTCGGATGGCTACACCTTC.

This clone was seen a handful of times. This chain links TRBV11-3 with TRBJ2-1; 12 bases are a match to TRBD1. CDR3 length: 17 residues. V lost 5 bases and J lost 9; bases outside the gene matches: 14. Germline CDR1 reads SGHNT; CDR2 reads YENEEA. This CDR3 reads CASSPFGGQGALGEQFF. For the CDR3, the DNA is TGTGCCAGCAGCCCATTTGGGGGACAGGGGGCGTTGGGTGAGCAGTTCTTC.

This rearrangement joins TRBV19 to TRBJ2-3, with 7 nucleotides matching TRBD1. Trimming at V came to 5 bases and at J to 2 bases, leaving 19 bases not matched to a gene. The CDR3 sequence is 19 residues long. Germline lookup yields CDR1 LNHDA and CDR2 SQIVND (reference sequence). CDR3 coding DNA: TGTGCCAGTAGTTTGGGGACAGAACACCGAAGTACTTACACAGATACGCAGTATTTT. Its translation is CASSLGTEHRSTYTDTQYF.

This sequence joins TRBV4-3 and TRBJ1-5; no reliable D call. The germline gives CDR1 LGHNA, CDR2 YSLEER. Trimming removed 2 bases at V and 4 bases at J, with 9 bases between. The CDR3 loop spans 14 amino acids. CDR3 bases: TGCGCCAGCAGCCAAACCAACATTAATCAGCCCCAGCATTTT. Residues: CASSQTNINQPQHF.

J is TRBJ2-1 and V is TRBV7-2; 8 bases are a match to TRBD2. V gave up 3 bases and J gave up 5 bases; unmatched junction bases: 6. The germline V gene encodes CDR1 SGHTA and CDR2 FQGNSA. The CDR3 covers 15 residues. The CDR3 spells CASSFTGLGNNEQFF. The DNA of the CDR3 is TGTGCCAGCAGCTTTACGGGACTAGGGAACAATGAGCAGTTCTTC.

The gene calls are TRBV28 and TRBJ2-4, with 11 bases aligning to TRBD2. Germline CDR1 and CDR2: MDHEN and SYDVKM. This CDR3 region has 18 residues. Trimming removed 6 bases from V and 0 bases from J; junction bases left unmatched: 10. The CDR3 region is CASSPPGLAVLAKNIQYF. Here the CDR3 DNA reads TGTGCCAGCAGCCCCCCGGGACTAGCGGTTCTAGCCAAAAACATTCAGTACTTC.

The V call is TRBV7-9, the J call TRBJ1-1; D is undetermined. V dropped 5 bases and J dropped 3 bases, with 13 bases sitting between them. The CDR3 loop spans 14 amino acids. CDR1 is SEHNR and CDR2 is FQNEAQ in the germline V gene (reference sequence). The CDR3 DNA follows: TGTGCCAGCAGCCCGGGTTTCGGGGACACTGAAGCTTTCTTT. This codes for CASSPGFGDTEAFF.

The chain combines TRBV19 with TRBJ2-6; D gene unclear. Trimming shortened V by 6 bases and J by 0 bases, and 15 bases separated the two germline ends. Germline V gene sequence: CDR1 LNHDA, CDR2 SQIVND (reference sequence). CDR3 length equals 17 residues. Here the CDR3 DNA reads TGTGCCAGTAGGAAGACTTACGCAGTCTCTGGGGCCAACGTCCTGACTTTC. Its translation is CASRKTYAVSGANVLTF.

The J gene is TRBJ1-1, the V gene TRBV18; 7 bases align to TRBD1. In germline, CDR1 is KGHSH, CDR2 LQKENI. V lost 2 bases and J lost 1; bases outside the gene matches: 10. The CDR3 has 17 residues. CDR3 in amino acids: CASSPRVMGQPNTEAFF. CDR3 nucleotide sequence: TGTGCCAGCTCACCAAGGGTCATGGGACAGCCGAACACTGAAGCTTTCTTT.

The V and J genes are TRBV7-8 and TRBJ2-7, with D maybe TRBD1 (7 bases). This CDR3 spans 16 amino acids. Germline V gene sequence: CDR1 SGHVS, CDR2 FQNEAQ. The germline V and J ends were trimmed by 4 bases and 8 bases, with 24 bases remaining between them. This CDR3 reads CASSYSSRQGGTQQYF. The CDR3 DNA follows: TGTGCCAGCAGCTACTCGTCGAGACAGGGAGGAACACAGCAGTACTTC.

V usage is TRBV9 and J usage is TRBJ1-2, with 10 bases aligning to TRBD1. Trimming removed 0 bases from V and 8 bases from J; junction bases left unmatched: 4. Germline CDR1 and CDR2: SGDLS and YYNGEE. The CDR3 has 14 amino acids. The CDR3 nucleotides are TGTGCCAGCAGCGTAGCTAGGGACAGGGGCGGCTACACCTTC. This sequence encodes CASSVARDRGGYTF.

This clone appeared a single time. This chain uses TRBV19 with TRBJ1-5; 7 nucleotides align to TRBD1. CDR1 is LNHDA, CDR2 SQIVND, per germline (reference sequence). This CDR3 is built from 15 residues. J gave up 7 bases and V 6 bases, and 12 bases lay outside the gene matches. CDR3 DNA sequence: TGTGCCAGTAGCGCCACAGGGGTTCGCATCCAGCCCCAGCATTTT. It codes for CASSATGVRIQPQHF. Full variable domain (missing parts from reference TRBV19 and TRBJ1-5): DGGITQSPKYLFRKEGQNVTLSCEQNLNHDAMYWYRQDPGQGLRLIYYSQIVNDFQKGDIAEGYSVSREKKESFPLTVTSAQKNPTAFYLCASSATGVRIQPQHFGDGTRLSIL.

This clone was detected ten times or more. The chain is built from TRBV27 and TRBJ1-6; tentatively, D is TRBD1 (6 bases). Germline assignment: CDR1 MNHEY and CDR2 SMNVEV (reference sequence). CDR3 length: 15 amino acids. V was clipped by 3 bases and J by 5 bases, with 11 bases between them. DNA for the CDR3: TGTGCCAGCAGTTTTAGGACAGCAAATAATTCACCCCTCCACTTT. It is translated as CASSFRTANNSPLHF.